What follows are 9 T cell receptor beta chains derived from one specimen sequenced in a study of CD8 T cells in ankylosing spondylitis. Each CDR3 protein is one row after TCRdb ran MiXCR on the 5' RACE reads. The sample carries 150,000 to 200,000 distinct CDR3 sequences, approximately 18% recorded once. The specimen was blood, either unsorted or a sorted T cell fraction (not recorded which). Receptor source: a male donor aged 5-30 years with ankylosing spondylitis or in good health (not recorded which).

This clonotype was observed at least ten times. The rearrangement links TRBV20-1 to TRBJ2-2; 8 bases are shared with TRBD2. V shed 0 bases, J shed 7 bases, and the junction held 7 bases outside the gene matches. The CDR3 extends over 15 amino acids. Germline V CDR1 and CDR2: DFQATT, SNEGSKA (reference sequence). The CDR3 bases are TGCAGTGCTAGAGATCTGGGCCGGGGGGGCGGGGAGCTGTTTTTT. Residues: CSARDLGRGGGELFF.

This clonotype appeared many times. This chain uses TRBV6-2 or TRBV6-3 with TRBJ2-5; no definite D call. The germline gives CDR1 MNHEY, CDR2 SVGEGT. Deletions cut 6 bases from V and 3 bases from J, with 11 bases between. The CDR3 covers 13 residues. The DNA of the CDR3 is TGTGCCAGCAGGGACGCCCAGAAAGAGACCCAGTACTTC. Translating it yields CASRDAQKETQYF.

The table lists this clonotype with many counts. The chain carries TRBV12-3 or TRBV12-4 and TRBJ2-6; D possibly uses TRBD1 or TRBD2 (6 bases each). The CDR3 has 17 amino acids. With 7 bases removed from V and 0 bases from J, the gap between germline ends came to 16 bases. CDR3: CASKRGDGASGANVLTF. CDR3 coding DNA: TGTGCCAGCAAAAGGGGGGACGGGGCCTCTGGGGCCAACGTCCTGACTTTC.

Many counts were recorded for this clonotype. This chain links TRBV11-2 with TRBJ2-2; TRBD2 matches at 8 bases. Germline V gives CDR1 SGHAT, CDR2 FQNNGV. The CDR3 has 15 amino acids. V gave up 5 bases and J gave up 5 bases; unmatched junction bases: 7. The CDR3 region is CASSRTAGGTGELFF. The CDR3 DNA reads TGTGCCAGCAGCCGGACGGCGGGGGGAACCGGGGAGCTGTTTTTT.

This clonotype came up many times. The chain employs TRBV2 and TRBJ2-1; possibly TRBD2 for D (5 bases). With 0 bases removed from V and 10 bases from J, the gap between germline ends came to 7 bases. The V gene's germline CDR1 is SNHLY and CDR2 FYNNEI. CDR3 length: 12 amino acids. DNA for the CDR3: TGTGCCAGCAGTGAAGCAGCGGCCGAGCAGTTCTTC. Encoded protein: CASSEAAAEQFF.

This clonotype was seen repeatedly, ten times or more. The chain recombines TRBV14 with TRBJ2-1, with 15 bases matching TRBD2. The CDR3 spans 19 residues. V gave up 5 bases and J gave up 4 bases; unmatched junction bases: 12. Germline values: CDR1 SGHDN, CDR2 FVKESK. In nucleotides, the CDR3 is TGTGCCAGCAGCTCCGGACTAGCGGGAGGGCGTGTTAAGTACAATGAGCAGTTCTTC. The encoded protein is CASSSGLAGGRVKYNEQFF.

This clonotype was found a few times. The rearrangement uses TRBV4-3 and TRBJ2-1; D is perhaps TRBD2 (5 bases). Trimming stripped 4 bases from V and 0 bases from J, with 19 bases between. Germline assignment: CDR1 LGHNA and CDR2 YSLEER. This CDR3 contains 18 residues. CDR3 DNA: TGCGCCAGCAGCCTCTCTCCTCCGCAAGGGAGCTCCTACAATGAGCAGTTCTTC. Translation: CASSLSPPQGSSYNEQFF.

This clonotype was recorded many times. This sequence joins TRBV20-1 and TRBJ1-1; D remains unclear. V was clipped by 0 bases and J by 3 bases, with 11 bases between them. In germline, CDR1 is DFQATT, CDR2 SNEGSKA (reference sequence). The CDR3 runs 14 residues. The CDR3 region has the DNA TGCAGTGCTAGAGATACGAACGGAGACACTGAAGCTTTCTTT. Protein sequence: CSARDTNGDTEAFF.

The sample holds many counts of this clonotype. CDR3 region: CASSTGNTEAFF. The CDR3 region has the DNA TGCGCCAGCAGCACCGGGAACACTGAAGCTTTCTTT. The gene calls are TRBV5-1 and TRBJ1-1; D is uncertain. Germline V gene sequence: CDR1 SGHRS, CDR2 YFSETQ. The CDR3 loop spans 12 amino acids. Trimming stripped 4 bases from V and 1 base from J, with 5 bases between.